One sample yielded the 27 T cell receptor beta chains listed below, sequenced in a study of vaccination and CD4 T cells after COVID-19. Their antigen targets remain unknown. Treatment denoted: roughly 10-day PBMC culture with coronavirus spike peptide pools or control peptides (ViraFEST assay). An unexposed donor provided the CD4+ T cells, which were collected before the COVID-19 pandemic (2011-2018). The assay that was used to sequence DNA from cultured CD4+ T cells was the Oncomine TCR Beta short-read assay. TCRdb redid the calling of the PCR reads with MiXCR, one entry per CDR3 protein. Of fewer than 9,500 distinct CDR3 sequences listed, around half are singletons. The sample consisted of CD4+ T cells from blood, cultured in vitro. These receptors all stem from a human donor in good health.

This clonotype was found a few times. This sequence joins TRBV6-1 and TRBJ1-1; the D is unclear. The germline gives CDR1 MNHNS, CDR2 SASEGT. The length of the CDR3 is 10 residues. Trimming cost V 6 bases and J 7 bases, with 6 bases left between them. Written as DNA, the CDR3 is TGTGCCAGCAGGGTGGGTGAAGCTTTCTTT. Translating gives CASRVGEAFF.

The V gene is TRBV3-1, the J gene TRBJ1-2; D might be TRBD1 (5 bases). The ends were cut back, 4 bases at V and 6 bases at J, with 12 bases in the middle. CDR1 LGHDT and CDR2 YNNKEL come from the germline V gene (reference sequence). CDR3 length: 13 residues. CDR3 sequence (DNA): TGTGCCAGCAGCCTCAGGGTGGTAGATGGCTACACCTTC. Encoded protein: CASSLRVVDGYTF.

This clonotype has just a few counts. The rearrangement joins TRBV15 to TRBJ2-4; the D gene is possibly TRBD2 (5 bases). The V and J ends lost 5 bases and 2 bases respectively, with 19 bases between them. The CDR3 consists of 17 residues. Per the germline V gene, CDR1 is LNHNV and CDR2 is YYDKDF (reference sequence). This CDR3 is CATSLPPYQDSKNIQYF. The CDR3, as DNA: TGTGCCACCAGCCTACCTCCGTATCAGGACTCCAAAAACATTCAGTACTTC.

This clonotype was counted only a few times. V gene TRBV18 combines with J gene TRBJ1-2; D is unresolved. Deletions cut 3 bases from V and 1 base from J, with 3 bases between. Germline loops: CDR1 KGHSH, CDR2 LQKENI. CDR3 size: 12 residues. CDR3: CASSPNNYGYTF. CDR3 nucleotides: TGTGCCAGCTCACCGAATAACTATGGCTACACCTTC. Together with reference TRBV18 and TRBJ1-2, the CDR3 gives the full variable domain: NAGVMQNPRHLVRRRGQEARLRCSPMKGHSHVYWYRQLPEEGLKFMVYLQKENIIDESGMPKERFSAEFPKEGPSILRIQQVVRGDSAAYFCASSPNNYGYTFGSGTRLTVV.

The genes are TRBV6-1 and TRBJ2-1; D is possibly TRBD2 (6 bases). V dropped 6 bases and J dropped 1 base, with 7 bases sitting between them. The CDR3 extends over 13 amino acids. Germline CDR1 is MNHNS and CDR2 is SASEGT. The CDR3 nucleotides are TGTGCCAGCAGGGGGGGTTCCTACAATGAGCAGTTCTTC. Residues: CASRGGSYNEQFF.

The chain combines TRBV7-9 with TRBJ2-1; TRBD1 or TRBD2 may be the D gene (5 bases each). V was pared by 2 bases and J by 6 bases, with 17 bases between. The germline V gene has CDR1 SEHNR and CDR2 FQNEAQ (reference sequence). The CDR3 is 16 residues long. The CDR3 DNA reads as TGTGCCAGCAGCTTATGGTTATCCGAGAGGGGCAATGAGCAGTTCTTC. It encodes CASSLWLSERGNEQFF.

This chain links TRBV21-1 with TRBJ2-1; the D call TRBD1 from the table was never checked on the DNA. TRBV21-1 is a pseudogene locus. The CDR3 has 16 amino acids. CDR3 in amino acids: CASSKAVSSGDNEQFF. Written as DNA, the CDR3 is TGTGCCAGCAGCAAAGCCGTAAGCTCAGGGGACAATGAGCAGTTCTTC.

J is TRBJ2-1 and V is TRBV9; 13 bases are shared with TRBD2. There are 16 residues in the CDR3. J was trimmed by 9 bases and V by 0 bases; bases with no gene match: 6. CDR1 is SGDLS, CDR2 YYNGEE, per germline. CDR3 residues: CASSVATTSGGLEQFF. The CDR3 nucleotides are TGTGCCAGCAGCGTAGCTACGACTAGCGGGGGGCTTGAGCAGTTCTTC.

The rearrangement joins TRBV6-5 to TRBJ2-7; TRBD2 agrees at 11 bases. Germline values: CDR1 MNHEY, CDR2 SVGAGI. CDR3 length: 18 residues. Trimming removed 0 bases from V and 1 base from J; junction bases left unmatched: 8. The CDR3 nucleotides read TGTGCCAGCAGTTACTCGCTTGAGACTAGCGGGACTTCCTACGAGCAGTACTTC. Its translation: CASSYSLETSGTSYEQYF.

To note about this clonotype: A read error is likely, as this CDR3 ends without the conserved phenylalanine or tryptophan. The J gene is TRBJ2-7, the V gene TRBV5-4; TRBD1 matches 9 bases. Germline V gene data show CDR1 as SGHNT and CDR2 as YYREEE (reference sequence). CDR3 length: 13 amino acids. V dropped 10 bases and J dropped 5; count of bases not matched to a gene: 10. The CDR3 DNA follows: TGTGCCGGGGGGACAGGGCTTAGGGACGAGCAGTACATC. This encodes CAGGTGLRDEQYI.

V and J are TRBV5-8 and TRBJ1-1; 8 bases agree with TRBD1. The CDR3 spans 14 residues. The J segment lost 1 base and the V segment lost 4 bases, leaving 3 bases of the junction unmatched. Germline CDR1 SGHTS, CDR2 YDEGEE. The CDR3 region has the DNA TGTGCCAGCAGCAGGGACAGGTGGAACACTGAAGCTTTCTTT. Protein: CASSRDRWNTEAFF.

The chain is built from TRBV20-1 and TRBJ2-5; tentatively, D is TRBD1 or TRBD2 (5 bases each). Trimming pared 0 bases from V and 5 bases from J, leaving 13 bases between. CDR3 size: 14 residues. Germline values: CDR1 DFQATT, CDR2 SNEGSKA (reference sequence). CDR3 region: CSARDWTRDETQYF. CDR3 DNA: TGCAGTGCTAGAGATTGGACGAGGGACGAGACCCAGTACTTC.

By frequency in the sample, this clonotype is medium-sized. This chain connects TRBV5-1 to TRBJ2-1; tentative D call: TRBD2 (6 bases). Trimming removed 4 bases at V and 9 bases at J, with 23 bases between. This CDR3 is 16 amino acids long. Germline loops: CDR1 SGHRS, CDR2 YFSETQ. CDR3 bases: TGCGCCAGCAGCCCAATGAGGAGGACGGGAGAGGGTGAGCAGTTCTTC. Its protein product is CASSPMRRTGEGEQFF. The full variable domain, completed using reference TRBV5-1 and TRBJ2-1, is KAGVTQTPRYLIKTRGQQVTLSCSPISGHRSVSWYQQTPGQGLQFLFEYFSETQRNKGNFPGRFSGRQFSNSRSEMNVSTLELGDSALYLCASSPMRRTGEGEQFFGPGTRLTVL.

As regards this clonotype: The junction shows a germline mismatch at one end, possibly a read error. V is TRBV20-1 and J is TRBJ2-1; D is perhaps TRBD2 (7 bases). CDR1 is DFQATT and CDR2 is SNEGSKA in the germline V gene (reference sequence). The CDR3 is made up of 16 amino acids. CDR3 nucleotide sequence: TGCAGTGTTCGACTAGCTGGGGGCATGGGCTACAATGAGCAGTCCTTC. Translating it yields CSVRLAGGMGYNEQSF.

CDR3 bases: TGTGCCAGCAGCTTAGGGCGGGTCGGCTACACCTTC. This sequence encodes CASSLGRVGYTF. V usage is TRBV7-9 and J usage is TRBJ1-2; D remains unclear. Between the trimmed V and J ends, which lost 1 base and 8 bases, there was a span of 8 bases. This CDR3 contains 12 residues. CDR1 is SEHNR and CDR2 is FQNEAQ in the germline V gene (reference sequence).

This rearrangement joins TRBV4-3 to TRBJ1-6; D uncertain. Per the germline V gene, CDR1 is LGHNA and CDR2 is YSLEER. V was cut by 0 bases and J by 9 bases, with 9 bases left in between. The CDR3 runs 14 residues. CDR3 in amino acids: CASSQEARGSPLHF. CDR3 coding DNA: TGCGCCAGCAGCCAAGAGGCCCGGGGTTCACCCCTCCACTTT.

The chain carries TRBV7-2 and TRBJ1-2; 11 nucleotides line up with TRBD1. V dropped 5 bases and J dropped 6; count of bases not matched to a gene: 8. This CDR3 spans 15 amino acids. Germline CDR1 and CDR2: SGHTA and FQGNSA. CDR3 DNA: TGTGCCAGCAGCACGCGGACAGGGGGCTTGGATGGCTACACCTTC. It is translated as CASSTRTGGLDGYTF. Based on the CDR3 plus reference TRBV7-2 and TRBJ1-2, the full variable domain is GAGVSQSPSNKVTEKGKDVELRCDPISGHTALYWYRQSLGQGLEFLIYFQGNSAPDKSGLPSDRFSAERTGGSVSTLTIQRTQQEDSAVYLCASSTRTGGLDGYTFGSGTRLTVV.

This chain links TRBV7-2 with TRBJ2-7; D gene unclear. CDR3 size: 12 residues. Trimming pared 5 bases from V and 7 bases from J, leaving 12 bases between. Germline V gene data show CDR1 as SGHTA and CDR2 as FQGNSA. Here the CDR3 DNA reads TGTGCCAGCAGCGAGACTTCCGTGGAGCAGTACTTC. Amino acids: CASSETSVEQYF.

This rearrangement joins TRBV6-1 to TRBJ1-1; D is undetermined. This CDR3 region has 11 residues. Germline V gene sequence: CDR1 MNHNS, CDR2 SASEGT. Deletions cut 3 bases from V and 6 bases from J, with 5 bases between. DNA of the CDR3: TGTGCCAGCAGTGAGGTAGCTGAAGCTTTCTTT. Residues: CASSEVAEAFF.

This chain links TRBV18 with TRBJ2-1; D ambiguous. The CDR3 contains 15 residues. Per the germline V gene, CDR1 is KGHSH and CDR2 is LQKENI. V gave up 2 bases and J gave up 5 bases, with 13 bases separating them. CDR3: CASSPTAVRNNEQFF. DNA for the CDR3: TGTGCCAGCTCACCAACGGCCGTTCGAAACAATGAGCAGTTCTTC.

This chain links TRBV6-5 with TRBJ1-5, with D maybe TRBD1 (6 bases). The CDR3 is 16 residues long. Deletions cut 6 bases from V and 3 bases from J, with 18 bases between. Germline V gene sequence: CDR1 MNHEY, CDR2 SVGAGI. The CDR3 region has the DNA TGTGCCAGCAGCCACTCGGGGGCGGGGAACAATCAGCCCCAGCATTTT. Translation: CASSHSGAGNNQPQHF.

The CDR3 region has the DNA TGCGCCAGCAGTGAGAATGGGTATCAGCCCCAGCATTTT. Amino acids: CASSENGYQPQHF. J is TRBJ1-5 and V is TRBV10-1, with D uncertain. The CDR3 spans 13 residues. Trimming pared 2 bases from V and 5 bases from J, leaving 7 bases between. Germline CDR1 and CDR2: WNHNN and SYGVQD (reference sequence).

The chain is built from TRBV20-1 and TRBJ1-5, with no clear D. Trimming cost V 3 bases and J 0 bases, with 12 bases left between them. CDR3 length: 15 residues. Germline V gene sequence: CDR1 DFQATT, CDR2 SNEGSKA (reference sequence). The CDR3 protein is CSARVSTDSNQPQHF. In nucleotides, the CDR3 is TGCAGTGCTAGGGTCTCGACGGATAGCAATCAGCCCCAGCATTTT.

This clonotype has just a few counts. V gene TRBV6-1 combines with J gene TRBJ2-2, with TRBD2 matching 14 bases. Germline CDR1 reads MNHNS; CDR2 reads SASEGT. The V segment lost 7 bases and the J segment 3 bases; nucleotides outside the gene matches: 10. This CDR3 spans 18 amino acids. The CDR3 DNA follows: TGTGCCAGCAAATTCGGGACTAGCGGGAGTTCCCACACCGGGGAGCTGTTTTTT. Translating it yields CASKFGTSGSSHTGELFF.

The genes are TRBV6-4 and TRBJ2-2; no clear D gene. Trimming left V 8 bases short and J 5 bases short, with 9 bases between. CDR1 and CDR2 from the germline V gene are MRHNA and SNTAGT. The CDR3 runs 12 residues. This chain's CDR3 is CASPPLTGELFF. In DNA, the CDR3 is TGTGCCAGCCCGCCCCTTACCGGGGAGCTGTTTTTT.

The chain joins TRBV6-5 to TRBJ1-6; D not certain. There are 13 residues in the CDR3. Trimming cost V 2 bases and J 10 bases, with 9 bases left between them. Germline V gene data show CDR1 as MNHEY and CDR2 as SVGAGI. The CDR3 loop is CASSYSPDSPLHF. CDR3 nucleotides: TGTGCCAGCAGTTACAGCCCAGACTCACCCCTCCACTTT.

This sequence joins TRBV7-2 and TRBJ1-5; TRBD1 might be the D (5 bases). Per the germline V gene, CDR1 is SGHTA and CDR2 is FQGNSA. V shed 2 bases and J shed 2 bases, with 10 bases lying between them. The CDR3 length is 15 residues. CDR3 sequence: CASSLWGGGNQPQHF. The CDR3, as DNA: TGTGCCAGCAGCTTATGGGGGGGAGGCAATCAGCCCCAGCATTTT.